This note documents a single T cell receptor beta chain sequence. Its antigen is not identified. Profiled with immunoSEQ multiplex PCR; TCRdb holds only in-frame clones, not every one. The sample shows about 2,500 clones, about 90% of them seen only once. These data come from a study of T cell repertoires in ileal Crohn's disease. On the study more broadly: Median disease duration was nearly eight years; roughly 35% smoked at surgery. About half of patients got postoperative therapy: around 10 thiopurines, about 20 anti-TNF.

Points from the study as a whole: Active smokers at surgery had more clonal expansions than non-smokers. Clonality above 26.8% at surgery always came with endoscopic recurrence.

The receptor was isolated from an adult with Crohn's disease. What was sequenced was ileal tissue.

CDR3 residues: CASSSGRAGGAETQYF. For the CDR3, the DNA is TGTGCCAGCAGCAGCGGCCGGGCAGGGGGTGCAGAGACCCAGTACTTC. This chain uses TRBV5-4 with TRBJ2-5; TRBD1 matches at 7 bases. Germline V gives CDR1 SGHNT, CDR2 YYREEE (reference sequence). V lost 4 bases and J lost 4; bases outside the gene matches: 13. This CDR3 has 16 residues.